Following are 32 T cell receptor beta chains from one sample sequenced in a study of cytotoxic CD8 clonotypes in ibrutinib-treated CLL. Some clones are missing from TCRdb's copy, which holds only in-frame ones; the method was immunoSEQ multiplex PCR. The sample shows roughly 160,000 clones, approximately 80% of them seen only once. The source material was PBMCs, sampled after 12 months of ibrutinib treatment. These receptors originate from a human donor with chronic lymphocytic leukemia.

The chain has TRBV5-4 and TRBJ1-1, with D uncertain. V was pared by 5 bases and J by 0 bases, with 14 bases between. This CDR3 is built from 15 residues. Germline V lookup: CDR1 SGHNT, CDR2 YYREEE (reference sequence). CDR3 sequence: CASSNRKELNTEAFF. In DNA, the CDR3 is TGTGCCAGCAGTAACCGAAAGGAACTGAACACTGAAGCTTTCTTT.

The chain uses TRBV18 and TRBJ2-1, with D perhaps being TRBD1 or TRBD2 (5 bases each). The germline V gene has CDR1 KGHSH and CDR2 LQKENI. V dropped 2 bases and J dropped 10 bases, with 18 bases sitting between them. The CDR3 sequence is 15 residues long. CDR3 sequence: CASSPDPGPQLEQFF. The CDR3 nucleotides read TGTGCCAGCTCACCAGATCCGGGACCACAGCTGGAGCAGTTCTTC.

This sequence joins TRBV7-2 and TRBJ2-1; 13 positions match TRBD2. CDR1 SGHTA and CDR2 FQGNSA come from the germline V gene. The CDR3 loop spans 15 amino acids. The V and J ends lost 6 bases and 5 bases, in that order; junction bases with no gene match: 4. CDR3 region: CASRELAGGDNEQFF. The CDR3 DNA sequence: TGTGCCAGCAGAGAACTAGCGGGAGGGGACAATGAGCAGTTCTTC.

This chain connects TRBV7-6 to TRBJ2-2; TRBD1 might be the D (6 bases). The CDR3 consists of 17 residues. V gave up 3 bases and J gave up 2 bases, with 16 bases separating them. CDR1 is SGHVS, CDR2 FNYEAQ, per germline. The CDR3 nucleotides read TGTGCCAGCAGCTTTTCCCCCAGGGGCCTTAACACCGGGGAGCTGTTTTTT. The encoded protein is CASSFSPRGLNTGELFF.

V and J are TRBV7-3 and TRBJ2-2; D not certain. The germline gives CDR1 SGHTA, CDR2 FQGTGA. CDR3 size: 16 residues. V lost 2 bases, J lost 4 bases, and 14 bases lay in between. CDR3 coding DNA: TGTGCCAGCAGCTTACAATTCGTATTAGCCACCGGGGAGCTGTTTTTT. This translates into CASSLQFVLATGELFF.

The chain uses TRBV5-6 and TRBJ2-3, with TRBD2 matching 11 bases. This CDR3 is built from 14 residues. Per the germline V gene, CDR1 is SGHDT and CDR2 is YYEEEE. After removal of 4 bases from V and 5 bases from J, the junction contained 3 bases not matched to a gene. The DNA of the CDR3 is TGTGCCAGCAGCCGGCTAGCGGGAGGAGATACGCAGTATTTT. Its translation is CASSRLAGGDTQYF.

The V and J genes are TRBV7-2 and TRBJ2-1; 8 bases are a match to TRBD1. With V trimmed by 5 bases and J by 3 bases, 6 bases remained unmatched. This CDR3 contains 15 residues. Germline CDR1 and CDR2: SGHTA and FQGNSA. CDR3 DNA sequence: TGTGCCAGCAGCCTCGAGGGGACAGGCTACAATGAGCAGTTCTTC. This translates into CASSLEGTGYNEQFF.

As to this clone: In the same sample, other DNA sequences code for this CDR3. The J gene is TRBJ1-1, the V gene TRBV20-1; 7 nucleotides agree with TRBD1. Trimming cost V 5 bases and J 6 bases; bases outside gene matches: 3. This CDR3 is 11 amino acids long. Germline V CDR1 and CDR2: DFQATT, SNEGSKA (reference sequence). CDR3 sequence: CSASRGSEAFF. The CDR3 region has the DNA TGCAGTGCTTCCAGGGGGTCTGAAGCTTTCTTT.

This clone was seen once. The chain joins TRBV18 to TRBJ2-3; no reliable D call. Germline V CDR1 and CDR2: KGHSH, LQKENI. CDR3 size: 16 residues. Trimming took 2 bases from V and 0 from J, leaving 12 bases between them. The CDR3 region has the DNA TGTGCCAGCTCACCATCTAAACAGCCTAGCACAGATACGCAGTATTTT. Amino acid sequence: CASSPSKQPSTDTQYF.

The V call is TRBV6-5, the J call TRBJ1-1; a weak D match, TRBD1 (5 bases). The CDR3 is 11 residues long. Between the trimmed V and J ends, which lost 7 bases and 5 bases, there was a span of 8 bases. Germline V CDR1 and CDR2: MNHEY, SVGAGI. DNA for the CDR3: TGTGCCAGCACCCAGGGTACTGAAGCTTTCTTT. It codes for CASTQGTEAFF.

The chain carries TRBV5-5 and TRBJ2-5; TRBD2 aligns across 7 bases. The junction had 5 bases not matched to a gene; V was cut back by 4 bases and J by 2 bases. Germline V gene sequence: CDR1 SGHKS, CDR2 YYEKEE (reference sequence). The CDR3 covers 14 residues. The CDR3: CASSRTSRQETQYF. In DNA, the CDR3 is TGTGCCAGCAGCAGGACTAGTCGACAAGAGACCCAGTACTTC. The variable domain in full, completed from reference TRBV5-5 and TRBJ2-5, reads DAGVTQSPTHLIKTRGQQVTLRCSPISGHKSVSWYQQVLGQGPQFIFQYYEKEERGRGNFPDRFSARQFPNYSSELNVNALLLGDSALYLCASSRTSRQETQYFGPGTRLLVL.

This clone occurred once. The V and J genes are TRBV5-4 and TRBJ1-2; D is unclear. Per the germline V gene, CDR1 is SGHNT and CDR2 is YYREEE (reference sequence). Trimming left V 4 bases short and J 4 bases short, with 8 bases between. There are 12 residues in the CDR3. As DNA, the CDR3 is TGTGCCAGCAGCCAAGATGCCTATGGCTACACCTTC. Translated: CASSQDAYGYTF.

This chain uses TRBV4-1 with TRBJ1-2, with 7 bases identical to TRBD1. CDR1 and CDR2 (germline): MGHRA, YSYEKL. The CDR3 extends over 16 amino acids. V was pared by 1 base and J by 2 bases, with 7 bases of the junction left unmatched. The CDR3 DNA follows: TGCGCCAGCAGCCAAGCACCGACAGGGCCAAACTATGGCTACACCTTC. This gives the protein CASSQAPTGPNYGYTF.

In this sample, this clone turned up once. This sequence joins TRBV5-6 and TRBJ1-2; TRBD1 matches 10 bases. From germline, CDR1 is SGHDT and CDR2 YYEEEE. Trimming took 3 bases from V and 2 from J; bases not matched to a gene: 10. This CDR3 comprises 17 residues. CDR3 sequence (DNA): TGTGCCAGCAGCTCTTCGTGGGGACAGGGGTCCAACTATGGCTACACCTTC. This encodes CASSSSWGQGSNYGYTF.

This clone was detected once. The V call is TRBV7-2, the J call TRBJ2-3, with 12 bases aligning to TRBD2. This CDR3 comprises 18 residues. CDR1 is SGHTA and CDR2 is FQGNSA in the germline V gene. The V and J ends lost 3 bases and 2 bases, in that order; junction bases with no gene match: 9. This CDR3 is CASSLLAGGTRNTDTQYF. Here the CDR3 DNA reads TGTGCCAGCAGCTTGCTAGCGGGGGGGACCCGAAACACAGATACGCAGTATTTT. The variable domain in full, completed from reference TRBV7-2 and TRBJ2-3, reads GAGVSQSPSNKVTEKGKDVELRCDPISGHTALYWYRQSLGQGLEFLIYFQGNSAPDKSGLPSDRFSAERTGGSVSTLTIQRTQQEDSAVYLCASSLLAGGTRNTDTQYFGPGTRLTVL.

The V gene is TRBV6-1, the J gene TRBJ2-1, with TRBD2 identical over 10 bases. Germline CDR1 MNHNS, CDR2 SASEGT. The CDR3 covers 15 residues. Trimming cost V 6 bases and J 3 bases; bases outside gene matches: 5. DNA for the CDR3: TGTGCCAGCAGCCTTTTAGCGGGAGGCTACAATGAGCAGTTCTTC. As protein: CASSLLAGGYNEQFF.

This chain connects TRBV18 to TRBJ1-1; weak D call: TRBD1 (5 bases). Germline assignment: CDR1 KGHSH and CDR2 LQKENI. V gave up 5 bases and J gave up 1 base, with 17 bases separating them. The CDR3 runs to 16 residues. For the CDR3, the DNA is TGTGCCAGCTCATCCCCCGACAGAGGGAGGAACACTGAAGCTTTCTTT. Its translation is CASSSPDRGRNTEAFF.

V usage is TRBV21-1 and J usage is TRBJ2-3; the D call TRBD2 from the table was never checked on the DNA. TRBV21-1 is annotated as a pseudogene. The length of the CDR3 is 16 residues. As DNA, the CDR3 is TGTGCCAGCAGCAAAGTCCACGCGGGGAGCACAGATACGCAGTATTTT. As protein: CASSKVHAGSTDTQYF.

This clone was detected only once. This chain links TRBV6-1 with TRBJ1-5; the D is unclear. The CDR3 runs to 13 residues. Germline assignment: CDR1 MNHNS and CDR2 SASEGT. V lost 2 bases to trimming and J lost 6 bases, with 8 bases between them. The CDR3 DNA reads as TGTGCCAGCAGTGAAAATAATGCTCAGCCCCAGCATTTT. Translation: CASSENNAQPQHF.

This chain uses TRBV6-6 with TRBJ1-6, with a possible D match to TRBD1 (5 bases). The germline V gene encodes CDR1 MNHNY and CDR2 SVGAGI (reference sequence). V shed 7 bases and J shed 9 bases, with 19 bases lying between them. The CDR3 runs to 15 residues. This CDR3 is CASKVGRQFSSPLHF. CDR3 nucleotides: TGTGCCAGCAAGGTTGGGAGACAGTTCAGTTCACCCCTCCACTTT.

CDR3 loop: CATSRDPPYEQYF. For the CDR3, the DNA is TGTGCCACCAGCAGAGACCCTCCCTACGAGCAGTACTTC. V gene TRBV15 combines with J gene TRBJ2-7; no clear D gene. This CDR3 contains 13 residues. Germline assignment: CDR1 LNHNV and CDR2 YYDKDF (reference sequence). Trimming left V 0 bases short and J 2 bases short, with 5 bases between.

The CDR3, as DNA: TGTGCCAGCAGCCGACAGGGAGTCAACACCGGGGAGCTGTTTTTT. Its protein product is CASSRQGVNTGELFF. The chain links TRBV6-5 to TRBJ2-2, with 7 bases lining up with TRBD1. Germline loops: CDR1 MNHEY, CDR2 SVGAGI. The CDR3 sequence is 15 residues long. J gave up 2 bases and V 6 bases, and 6 bases lay outside the gene matches.

The J gene is TRBJ1-3, the V gene TRBV6-5; tentative D call: TRBD1 (6 bases). This CDR3 comprises 13 residues. CDR1 is MNHEY and CDR2 is SVGAGI in the germline V gene. The V and J ends lost 6 bases and 5 bases respectively, with 11 bases between them. As DNA, the CDR3 is TGTGCCAGCAGCCGCGGGACACGAAACACCATATATTTT. Protein product: CASSRGTRNTIYF.

The chain employs TRBV19 and TRBJ2-7; D unclear. CDR1 is LNHDA and CDR2 is SQIVND in the germline V gene (reference sequence). This CDR3 region has 12 residues. V dropped 3 bases and J dropped 4 bases, with 7 bases sitting between them. CDR3 region: CASSMVGYEQYF. CDR3 DNA: TGTGCCAGTAGTATGGTGGGATACGAGCAGTACTTC. The variable domain in full, completed from reference TRBV19 and TRBJ2-7, reads DGGITQSPKYLFRKEGQNVTLSCEQNLNHDAMYWYRQDPGQGLRLIYYSQIVNDFQKGDIAEGYSVSREKKESFPLTVTSAQKNPTAFYLCASSMVGYEQYFGPGTRLTVT.

V gene TRBV28 combines with J gene TRBJ1-6, with D maybe TRBD1 (5 bases). Germline CDR1 and CDR2: MDHEN and SYDVKM. This CDR3 comprises 16 residues. Trimming shortened V by 5 bases and J by 5 bases, and 16 bases separated the two germline ends. The CDR3 sequence: CASSPTGTAHNSPLHF. The CDR3 DNA is TGTGCCAGCAGTCCTACCGGGACGGCCCATAATTCACCCCTCCACTTT.

J is TRBJ2-7 and V is TRBV7-2, with 16 bases matching TRBD2. V shed 4 bases, J shed 11 bases, and the junction held 2 bases outside the gene matches. The CDR3 contains 13 residues. Germline V CDR1 and CDR2: SGHTA, FQGNSA. The CDR3 DNA follows: TGTGCCAGCAGCTCTGGGACTAGCGGGAGGGAGTACTTC. This encodes CASSSGTSGREYF.

The chain combines TRBV19 with TRBJ1-1; D might be TRBD1 (6 bases). There are 12 residues in the CDR3. Trimming took 8 bases from V and 13 from J, leaving 20 bases between them. Germline loops: CDR1 LNHDA, CDR2 SQIVND (reference sequence). The CDR3 DNA is TGTGCCAGTCGACAGGATGGACCAATGGATTTCTTT. Protein product: CASRQDGPMDFF.

This clone was picked up a small number of times. The V gene is TRBV28, the J gene TRBJ2-7, with 10 bases lining up with TRBD2. The germline V gene has CDR1 MDHEN and CDR2 SYDVKM. The CDR3 is 18 residues long. V dropped 3 bases and J dropped 3; count of bases not matched to a gene: 14. The CDR3 coding sequence is TGTGCCAGCAGTTTTCCTAGCGGGAGACCCACGGGAGTCTACGAGCAGTACTTC. Protein sequence: CASSFPSGRPTGVYEQYF.

The V gene is TRBV4-3, the J gene TRBJ2-1; 11 bases are shared with TRBD2. The CDR3 runs to 15 residues. Germline CDR1 LGHNA, CDR2 YSLEER. V gave up 4 bases and J gave up 5 bases; unmatched junction bases: 4. In DNA, the CDR3 is TGCGCCAGCAGCCCGGGACTAGCGGAAAACAATGAGCAGTTCTTC. This gives the protein CASSPGLAENNEQFF.

This chain links TRBV28 with TRBJ1-1; D gene unclear. V lost 3 bases and J 0 bases, leaving 11 bases between the germline ends. Germline-derived CDR1 and CDR2 are MDHEN and SYDVKM. The CDR3 totals 15 residues. The CDR3 DNA is TGTGCCAGCAGTTTCGAGGCTGCCGTGAACACTGAAGCTTTCTTT. Translation gives CASSFEAAVNTEAFF.

The chain links TRBV28 to TRBJ1-2, with 8 bases matching TRBD1. The CDR3 loop spans 19 amino acids. Germline V gene data show CDR1 as MDHEN and CDR2 as SYDVKM. Trimming removed 2 bases from V and 3 bases from J; junction bases left unmatched: 17. The CDR3 reads CASSLERGGRQGFYYGYTF. CDR3 in DNA: TGTGCCAGCAGTTTAGAGAGGGGGGGTCGACAGGGGTTTTACTATGGCTACACCTTC.

This clone was counted a single time. The V call is TRBV5-1, the J call TRBJ2-7; 12 bases are shared with TRBD2. V gave up 4 bases and J gave up 5 bases; unmatched junction bases: 4. The CDR3 covers 14 residues. Germline V gene sequence: CDR1 SGHRS, CDR2 YFSETQ. CDR3 nucleotide sequence: TGCGCCAGCAGCGTACTAGCGGGAGGCCACGAGCAGTACTTC. Its translation: CASSVLAGGHEQYF.